These 6 T cell receptor beta chains originate from one sample sequenced in a study of cytotoxic CD8 clonotypes in ibrutinib-treated CLL. Only in-frame clones appear in the TCRdb table, and some are missing; sequencing was by immunoSEQ multiplex PCR. Of under 35,000 clones listed, almost 70% are singletons. This specimen consisted of PBMCs, obtained after 24 months of ibrutinib treatment. These receptors all come from a human donor with chronic lymphocytic leukemia.

This clone was recorded only once. This chain uses TRBV7-2 with TRBJ2-7; possibly TRBD1 for D (5 bases). The CDR3 has 13 residues. The V and J ends lost 2 bases and 5 bases respectively, with 10 bases between them. Germline V lookup: CDR1 SGHTA, CDR2 FQGNSA. This CDR3 reads CASSLKPGHEQYF. In DNA form, the CDR3 reads TGTGCCAGCAGCTTAAAGCCAGGGCACGAGCAGTACTTC. The full variable domain, in which reference TRBV7-2 and TRBJ2-7 provide the parts outside the CDR3, is GAGVSQSPSNKVTEKGKDVELRCDPISGHTALYWYRQSLGQGLEFLIYFQGNSAPDKSGLPSDRFSAERTGGSVSTLTIQRTQQEDSAVYLCASSLKPGHEQYFGPGTRLTVT.

The V and J genes are TRBV5-6 and TRBJ1-2; 9 nucleotides align to TRBD1. V lost 0 bases, J lost 4 bases, and 4 bases stayed unmatched. This CDR3 is 15 amino acids long. The germline gives CDR1 SGHDT, CDR2 YYEEEE. In DNA form, the CDR3 reads TGTGCCAGCAGCTTGGAGGGACAGGGTTCCTATGGCTACACCTTC. Residues: CASSLEGQGSYGYTF. Looking up the rest from reference TRBV5-6 and TRBJ1-2 gives the full variable domain: DAGVTQSPTHLIKTRGQQVTLRCSPKSGHDTVSWYQQALGQGPQFIFQYYEEEERQRGNFPDRFSGHQFPNYSSELNVNALLLGDSALYLCASSLEGQGSYGYTFGSGTRLTVV.

The V call is TRBV28, the J call TRBJ1-5; tentative D call: TRBD1 (5 bases). The CDR3 extends over 15 amino acids. The V gene lost 6 bases and the J gene lost 3 bases, with 15 bases spanning the gap. Germline V CDR1 and CDR2: MDHEN, SYDVKM. CDR3 coding DNA: TGTGCCAGCAGCCCAAGTACAGGCTCCAATCAGCCCCAGCATTTT. Amino acids: CASSPSTGSNQPQHF.

The rearrangement links TRBV19 to TRBJ1-2, with D hard to call. CDR1 and CDR2 (germline): LNHDA, SQIVND (reference sequence). The CDR3 runs to 14 residues. Trimming pared 7 bases from V and 3 bases from J, leaving 15 bases between. The CDR3 protein is CASTESNKDYGYTF. CDR3 in DNA: TGTGCCAGTACTGAGAGCAATAAGGACTATGGCTACACCTTC.

The V call is TRBV28, the J call TRBJ2-5; D may be TRBD1 (5 bases). The CDR3 runs 13 residues. V lost 8 bases and J lost 1, with 11 bases in between. Germline CDR1 MDHEN, CDR2 SYDVKM. The CDR3 region is CASGQGVQETQYF. The CDR3 DNA reads TGTGCCAGCGGGCAGGGCGTCCAAGAGACCCAGTACTTC. Based on the CDR3 plus reference TRBV28 and TRBJ2-5, the full variable domain is DVKVTQSSRYLVKRTGEKVFLECVQDMDHENMFWYRQDPGLGLRLIYFSYDVKMKEKGDIPEGYSVSREKKERFSLILESASTNQTSMYLCASGQGVQETQYFGPGTRLLVL.

The count of this clone is one. The gene calls are TRBV28 and TRBJ2-3; 11 positions agree with TRBD2. The germline V gene has CDR1 MDHEN and CDR2 SYDVKM. The CDR3 contains 14 residues. J gave up 14 bases and V 7 bases, and 14 bases lay outside the gene matches. The CDR3 sequence is CASTTGTSGSRVYF. CDR3 sequence (DNA): TGTGCCAGCACCACAGGGACTAGCGGCTCCAGGGTGTATTTT.